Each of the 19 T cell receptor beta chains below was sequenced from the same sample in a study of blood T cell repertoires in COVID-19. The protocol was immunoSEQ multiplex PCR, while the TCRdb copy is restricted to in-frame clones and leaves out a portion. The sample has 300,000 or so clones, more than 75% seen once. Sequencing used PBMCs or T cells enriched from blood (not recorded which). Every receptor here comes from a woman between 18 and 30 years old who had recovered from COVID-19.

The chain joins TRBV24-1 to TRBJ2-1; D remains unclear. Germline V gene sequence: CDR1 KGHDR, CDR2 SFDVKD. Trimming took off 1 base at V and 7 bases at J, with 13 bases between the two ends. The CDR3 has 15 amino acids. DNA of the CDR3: TGTGCCACCAGTGATTTTCGGCTCCAACTAAATGAGCAGTTCTTC. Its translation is CATSDFRLQLNEQFF.

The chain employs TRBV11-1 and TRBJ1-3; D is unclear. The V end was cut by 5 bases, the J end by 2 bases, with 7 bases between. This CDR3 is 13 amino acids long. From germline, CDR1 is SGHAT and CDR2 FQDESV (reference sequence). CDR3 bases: TGTGCCAGCAGCGGCCCAGCTGGAAACACCATATATTTT. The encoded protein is CASSGPAGNTIYF. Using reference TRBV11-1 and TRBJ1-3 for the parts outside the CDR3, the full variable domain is EAEVAQSPRYKITEKSQAVAFWCDPISGHATLYWYRQILGQGPELLVQFQDESVVDDSQLPKDRFSAERLKGVDSTLKIQPAELGDSAMYLCASSGPAGNTIYFGEGSWLTVV.

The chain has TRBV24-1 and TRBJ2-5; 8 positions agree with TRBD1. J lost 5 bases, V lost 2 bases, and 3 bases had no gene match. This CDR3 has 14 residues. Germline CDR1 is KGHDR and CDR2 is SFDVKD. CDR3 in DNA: TGTGCCACCAGTGATTCCGGACAGGGCGAGACCCAGTACTTC. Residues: CATSDSGQGETQYF.

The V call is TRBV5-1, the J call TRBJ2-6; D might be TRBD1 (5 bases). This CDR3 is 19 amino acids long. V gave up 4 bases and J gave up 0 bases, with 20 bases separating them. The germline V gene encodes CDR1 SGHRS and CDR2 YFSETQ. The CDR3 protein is CASSPFRGQLDSGANVLTF. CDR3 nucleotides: TGCGCCAGCAGCCCTTTTAGGGGCCAGTTGGACTCTGGGGCCAACGTCCTGACTTTC.

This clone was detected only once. The CDR3 DNA reads as TGTGCCTGGAGGTCGACAGGGCGGGGTGAGAACACTGAAGCTTTCTTT. Translated, it gives CAWRSTGRGENTEAFF. This chain connects TRBV30 to TRBJ1-1, with 7 bases lining up with TRBD1. CDR3 length: 16 amino acids. Germline CDR1 reads GTSNPN; CDR2 reads SVGIG (reference sequence). The ends lost 3 bases at V and 1 base at J; junction bases unmatched: 11.

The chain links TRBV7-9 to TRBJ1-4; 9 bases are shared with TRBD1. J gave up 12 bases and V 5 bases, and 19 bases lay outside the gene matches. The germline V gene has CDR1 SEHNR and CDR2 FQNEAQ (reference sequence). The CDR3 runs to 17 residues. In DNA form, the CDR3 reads TGTGCCAGCAGCCACCCCTCCGACCGGGACAGGGTAAATGAACTGTTTTTT. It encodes CASSHPSDRDRVNELFF.

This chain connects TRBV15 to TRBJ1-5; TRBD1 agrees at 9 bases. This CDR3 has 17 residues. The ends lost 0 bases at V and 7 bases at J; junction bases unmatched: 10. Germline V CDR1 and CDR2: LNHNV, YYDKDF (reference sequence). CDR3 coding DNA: TGTGCCACCAGCAGAGATTTAGGGGACAGGGCAGGACAGCCCCAGCATTTT. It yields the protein CATSRDLGDRAGQPQHF.

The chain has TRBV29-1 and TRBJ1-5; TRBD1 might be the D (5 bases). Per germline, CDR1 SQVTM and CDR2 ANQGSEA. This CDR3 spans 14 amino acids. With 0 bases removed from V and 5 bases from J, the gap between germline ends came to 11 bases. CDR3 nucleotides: TGCAGCGTTGAAGATGGAACAGGTGATCAGCCCCAGCATTTT. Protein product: CSVEDGTGDQPQHF. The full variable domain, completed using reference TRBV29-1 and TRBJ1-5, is SAVISQKPSRDICQRGTSLTIQCQVDSQVTMMFWYRQQPGQSLTLIATANQGSEATYESGFVIDKFPISRPNLTFSTLTVSNMSPEDSSIYLCSVEDGTGDQPQHFGDGTRLSIL.

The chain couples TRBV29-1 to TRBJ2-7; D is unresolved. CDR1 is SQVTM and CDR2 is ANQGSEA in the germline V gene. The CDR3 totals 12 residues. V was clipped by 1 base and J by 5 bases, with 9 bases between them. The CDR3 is CSVEVERDEQYF. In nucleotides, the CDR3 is TGCAGCGTTGAAGTAGAAAGAGACGAGCAGTACTTC.

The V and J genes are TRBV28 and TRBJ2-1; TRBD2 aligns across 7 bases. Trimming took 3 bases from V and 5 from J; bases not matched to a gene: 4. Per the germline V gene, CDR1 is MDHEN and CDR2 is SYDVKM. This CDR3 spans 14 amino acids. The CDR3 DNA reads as TGTGCCAGCAGTTTTAGAGCGGGGAACAATGAGCAGTTCTTC. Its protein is CASSFRAGNNEQFF.

CDR3 loop: CASSQRHEQYF. The DNA of the CDR3 is TGTGCCAGCAGCCAGAGGCACGAGCAGTACTTC. This chain connects TRBV3-1 (or the pseudogene TRBV3-2) to TRBJ2-7; D remains unclear. The germline V and J ends were trimmed by 3 bases and 5 bases, with 5 bases remaining between them. The CDR3 is made up of 11 amino acids. Per germline, CDR1 LGHDT and CDR2 YNNKEL (reference sequence).

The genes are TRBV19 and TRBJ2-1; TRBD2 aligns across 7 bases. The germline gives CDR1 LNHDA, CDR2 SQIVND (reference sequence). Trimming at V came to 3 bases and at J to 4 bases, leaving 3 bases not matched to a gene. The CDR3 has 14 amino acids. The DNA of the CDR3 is TGTGCCAGTAGTATTCCAGCGGGGTACAATGAGCAGTTCTTC. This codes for CASSIPAGYNEQFF.

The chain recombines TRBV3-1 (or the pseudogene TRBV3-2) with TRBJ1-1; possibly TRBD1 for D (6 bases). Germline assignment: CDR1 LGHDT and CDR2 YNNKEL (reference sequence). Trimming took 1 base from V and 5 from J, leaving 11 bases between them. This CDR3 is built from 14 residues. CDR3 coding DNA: TGTGCCAGCAGCCAAGTGAGGGGGTATACTGAAGCTTTCTTT. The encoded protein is CASSQVRGYTEAFF.

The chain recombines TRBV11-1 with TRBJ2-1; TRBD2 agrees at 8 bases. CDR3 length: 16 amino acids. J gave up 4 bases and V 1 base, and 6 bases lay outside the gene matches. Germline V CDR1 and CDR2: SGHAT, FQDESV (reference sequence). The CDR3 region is CASSLVAGGHYNEQFF. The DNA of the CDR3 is TGTGCCAGCAGCTTAGTGGCGGGAGGACATTACAATGAGCAGTTCTTC.

The DNA of the CDR3 is TGTGCCAGCAGCCCGGCTAGCGGGGGCTACAATGAGCAGTTCTTC. As protein: CASSPASGGYNEQFF. The chain combines TRBV3-1 (or the pseudogene TRBV3-2) with TRBJ2-1; 10 nucleotides align to TRBD2. The V and J ends lost 4 bases and 3 bases, in that order; junction bases with no gene match: 3. The CDR3 is made up of 15 amino acids. Germline assignment: CDR1 LGHDT and CDR2 YNNKEL (reference sequence).

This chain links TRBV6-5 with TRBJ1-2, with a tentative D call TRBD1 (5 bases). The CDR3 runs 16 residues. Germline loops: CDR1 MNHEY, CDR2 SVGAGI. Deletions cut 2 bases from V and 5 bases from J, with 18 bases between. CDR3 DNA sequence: TGTGCCAGCAGTTACGGTTTTTCGGGGGGGGAGTATGGCTACACCTTC. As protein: CASSYGFSGGEYGYTF.

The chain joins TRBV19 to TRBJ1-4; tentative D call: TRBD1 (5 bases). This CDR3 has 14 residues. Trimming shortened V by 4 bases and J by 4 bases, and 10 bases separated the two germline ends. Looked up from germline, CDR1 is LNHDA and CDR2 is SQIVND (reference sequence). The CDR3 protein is CASSKAGFNEKLFF. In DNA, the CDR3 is TGTGCCAGTAGTAAGGCAGGGTTTAATGAAAAACTGTTTTTT.

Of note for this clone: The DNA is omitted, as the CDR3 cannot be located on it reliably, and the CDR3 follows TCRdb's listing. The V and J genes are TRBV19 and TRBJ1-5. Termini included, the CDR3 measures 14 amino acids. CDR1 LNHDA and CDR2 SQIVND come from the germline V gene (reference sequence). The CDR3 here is CASSMSVHSGTQHF.

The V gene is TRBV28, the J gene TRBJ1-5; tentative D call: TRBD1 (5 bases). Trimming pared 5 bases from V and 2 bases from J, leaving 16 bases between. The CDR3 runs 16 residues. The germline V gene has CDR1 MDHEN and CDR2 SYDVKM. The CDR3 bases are TGTGCCAGCAGTCCGCGGGGCCTACGGGGCAATCAGCCCCAGCATTTT. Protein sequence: CASSPRGLRGNQPQHF.